The 28 T cell receptor beta chains reported below all come from one sample, sequenced in a study of T cell repertoires in cytomegalovirus infection. For these receptors, no antigen is known. TCRdb re-analysed the reads in MiXCR, keeping a single row per CDR3 protein. The top ten hold 53% of the sample, which has 45,000 to 55,000 distinct CDR3 sequences, about a fifth seen once. The sample here was CD8+ T cells from cultured PBMCs, taken from culture after CMV antigen stimulation. The receptors were gathered from a human donor in good health (CMV status not recorded). Some clones in this sample may be carry-over from other donors' samples.

In this sample, this clonotype turned up many times. The chain combines TRBV7-2 with TRBJ1-2; TRBD1 might be the D (6 bases). The CDR3 spans 15 residues. Looked up from germline, CDR1 is SGHTA and CDR2 is FQGNSA. With 2 bases removed from V and 3 bases from J, the gap between germline ends came to 13 bases. CDR3 region: CASSLIGSGDYGYTF. The CDR3 DNA follows: TGTGCCAGCAGCTTAATAGGTTCAGGGGACTATGGCTACACCTTC.

This clonotype has just a few counts. J is TRBJ2-5 and V is TRBV5-1, with a possible D match to TRBD2 (6 bases). The V end lost 2 bases, the J end lost 4 bases, and 12 bases lay between the germline ends. Germline V CDR1 and CDR2: SGHRS, YFSETQ. The CDR3 is made up of 14 amino acids. CDR3 bases: TGCGCCAGCAGCTTTAAGGGAGGAACAGAGACCCAGTACTTC. This encodes CASSFKGGTETQYF.

This clonotype has ten or more counts. J is TRBJ2-7 and V is TRBV7-2; 10 bases align to TRBD1. Germline V lookup: CDR1 SGHTA, CDR2 FQGNSA. The CDR3 runs 16 residues. The V segment lost 4 bases and the J segment 1 base; nucleotides outside the gene matches: 7. CDR3 residues: CASSSWDRGASYEQYF. Written as DNA, the CDR3 is TGTGCCAGCAGCTCTTGGGACAGGGGTGCATCCTACGAGCAGTACTTC.

This clonotype has a count of ten or more. The J gene is TRBJ2-3, the V gene TRBV12-3 or TRBV12-4; either TRBD1 or TRBD2 may supply D (6 bases each). Trimming pared 0 bases from V and 5 bases from J, leaving 9 bases between. This CDR3 region has 14 residues. CDR3 amino acids: CASSLAGGQDTQYF. As DNA, the CDR3 is TGTGCCAGCAGTTTAGCAGGGGGGCAAGATACGCAGTATTTT.

The sample holds many counts of this clonotype. The V and J genes are TRBV9 and TRBJ2-4; D perhaps matches TRBD2 (5 bases). The CDR3 runs to 17 residues. V lost 0 bases and J 9 bases, leaving 22 bases between the germline ends. Germline CDR1 and CDR2: SGDLS and YYNGEE. The CDR3 spells CASSVASSLLHGGIQYF. The CDR3 nucleotides are TGTGCCAGCAGCGTAGCGTCCTCATTGCTGCACGGAGGCATTCAGTACTTC.

The sample holds a few counts of this clonotype. The J gene is TRBJ2-5, the V gene TRBV7-9, with a possible D match to TRBD1 (7 bases). The CDR3 spans 13 residues. Germline CDR1 and CDR2: SEHNR and FQNEAQ (reference sequence). V shed 7 bases and J shed 4 bases, with 13 bases lying between them. The CDR3 loop reads CASIAGGRETQYF. CDR3 nucleotide sequence: TGTGCCAGCATCGCAGGGGGGAGAGAGACCCAGTACTTC.

Many counts were recorded for this clonotype. The chain combines TRBV12-3 or TRBV12-4 with TRBJ1-2, with no clear D. V lost 4 bases to trimming and J lost 7 bases, with 16 bases between them. The CDR3 sequence is 14 residues long. CDR3 sequence: CASSSVQPFGGYTF. In DNA, the CDR3 is TGTGCCAGCAGTTCCGTCCAGCCGTTCGGTGGCTACACCTTC.

V usage is TRBV9 and J usage is TRBJ2-2, with TRBD1 matching 7 bases. J gave up 5 bases and V 3 bases, and 4 bases lay outside the gene matches. Germline V lookup: CDR1 SGDLS, CDR2 YYNGEE. This CDR3 spans 14 amino acids. The CDR3 sequence is CASSAGQATGELFF. CDR3 DNA sequence: TGTGCCAGCAGCGCAGGACAGGCTACCGGGGAGCTGTTTTTT.

By its share, this clonotype is medium-sized (0.01 to 0.1%). This chain uses TRBV4-1 with TRBJ2-7; 12 nucleotides align to TRBD2. This CDR3 has 17 residues. CDR1 and CDR2 (germline): MGHRA, YSYEKL. The trim removed 0 bases at V and 3 bases at J, leaving 6 bases unmatched. CDR3 sequence reads: CASSQEGLAGGGYEQYF. The CDR3 DNA follows: TGCGCCAGCAGCCAAGAAGGGCTAGCGGGAGGGGGCTACGAGCAGTACTTC.

This clonotype was picked up many times. J is TRBJ2-2 and V is TRBV15; D is unresolved. The CDR3 has 14 residues. V was pared by 0 bases and J by 4 bases, with 6 bases between. The germline gives CDR1 LNHNV, CDR2 YYDKDF (reference sequence). The CDR3 reads CATSRDRSTGELFF. The CDR3 bases are TGTGCCACCAGCAGAGATCGGAGCACCGGGGAGCTGTTTTTT. Combining the CDR3 with reference TRBV15 and TRBJ2-2 gives the whole variable domain DAMVIQNPRYQVTQFGKPVTLSCSQTLNHNVMYWYQQKSSQAPKLLFHYYDKDFNNEADTPDNFQSRRPNTSFCFLDIRSPGLGDTAMYLCATSRDRSTGELFFGEGSRLTVL.

This clonotype is medium-sized (0.01 to 0.1%) in the sample. The chain links TRBV20-1 to TRBJ1-5; D possibly corresponds to TRBD1 (6 bases). Germline V gene data show CDR1 as DFQATT and CDR2 as SNEGSKA (reference sequence). Deletions cut 3 bases from V and 6 bases from J, with 12 bases between. The CDR3 loop spans 13 amino acids. CDR3 coding DNA: TGCAGTGCTAGTGGCGGGGGCGGTCAGCCCCAGCATTTT. It codes for CSASGGGGQPQHF.

Ten or more counts support this clonotype. V gene TRBV7-9 combines with J gene TRBJ2-1, with D maybe TRBD2 (6 bases). This CDR3 has 16 residues. Germline values: CDR1 SEHNR, CDR2 FQNEAQ (reference sequence). Trimming pared 3 bases from V and 7 bases from J, leaving 19 bases between. The DNA of the CDR3 is TGTGCCAGCAGCTTCCCCAGCGGGTATGGAGCGAATGAGCAGTTCTTC. Translated: CASSFPSGYGANEQFF.

This clonotype has ten or more counts. The CDR3, as DNA: TGTGCCAGCAGCGGAGAGACGACACGAGGCAATGAGCAGTTCTTC. Amino acid sequence: CASSGETTRGNEQFF. The V call is TRBV7-9, the J call TRBJ2-1; D is unresolved. Germline CDR1 and CDR2: SEHNR and FQNEAQ (reference sequence). Between the trimmed V and J ends, which lost 5 bases and 6 bases, there was a span of 17 bases. CDR3 length: 15 residues.

In this sample, this clonotype turned up many times. V is TRBV12-3 or TRBV12-4 and J is TRBJ2-7; 9 bases align to TRBD1. The CDR3 runs to 12 residues. Trimming took 4 bases from V and 9 from J; bases not matched to a gene: 4. The CDR3 loop reads CASSSLTGGQYF. CDR3 bases: TGTGCCAGCAGTTCACTGACAGGGGGGCAGTACTTC.

This clonotype came up a few times. The genes are TRBV19 and TRBJ1-2, with D possibly TRBD1 on 6 matching bases. From germline, CDR1 is LNHDA and CDR2 SQIVND (reference sequence). V was shortened by 5 bases and J by 8 bases, with 12 bases between the two germline ends. This CDR3 has 12 residues. The CDR3 region has the DNA TGTGCCAGTAGTTCTGCAGGGGCAGGCTACACCTTC. Translation gives CASSSAGAGYTF.

A few counts support this clonotype. This chain joins TRBV5-8 and TRBJ2-7, with D unresolved. CDR3 length: 12 residues. Trimming took 3 bases from V and 4 from J, leaving 8 bases between them. Germline V gene lookup returns CDR1 SGHTS and CDR2 YDEGEE. In DNA, the CDR3 is TGTGCCAGCAGCTATAGCTCGTACGAGCAGTACTTC. Protein sequence: CASSYSSYEQYF. Using reference TRBV5-8 and TRBJ2-7 for the parts outside the CDR3, the full variable domain is EAGVTQSPTHLIKTRGQQATLRCSPISGHTSVYWYQQALGLGLQFLLWYDEGEERNRGNFPPRFSGRQFPNYSSELNVNALELEDSALYLCASSYSSYEQYFGPGTRLTVT.

This clonotype has ten or more counts. The V gene is TRBV4-3, the J gene TRBJ2-1; TRBD1 aligns across 9 bases. This CDR3 comprises 17 residues. The V gene end was trimmed by 0 bases and the J gene end by 6 bases; junction bases not matched to a gene: 9. Per the germline V gene, CDR1 is LGHNA and CDR2 is YSLEER. The CDR3 DNA is TGCGCCAGCAGCCAAGATCTTACGGGACAGGGAGGCAATGAGCAGTTCTTC. It encodes CASSQDLTGQGGNEQFF.

The chain has TRBV30 and TRBJ2-3; D unclear. The CDR3 totals 13 residues. The germline gives CDR1 GTSNPN, CDR2 SVGIG (reference sequence). V was cut by 0 bases and J by 5 bases, with 9 bases left in between. CDR3 sequence (DNA): TGTGCCTGGAGTGTGATGATTGGAGATACGCAGTATTTT. This translates into CAWSVMIGDTQYF.

V and J are TRBV6-2 or TRBV6-3 and TRBJ2-1, with 9 bases aligning to TRBD1. This CDR3 contains 15 residues. The trim removed 5 bases at V and 4 bases at J, leaving 6 bases unmatched. Germline V gene lookup returns CDR1 MNHEY and CDR2 SVGEGT. The DNA for the CDR3 is TGTGCCAGCAGTACGGGACAGGGAATGTACAATGAGCAGTTCTTC. This translates into CASSTGQGMYNEQFF.

Notes on this clonotype: Compared with germline, one end of the junction differs, possibly owing to a read error. The chain is built from TRBV7-4 and TRBJ2-7; no firm D call. The CDR3 has 16 residues. In germline, CDR1 is SGHVT, CDR2 SQSDAQ. The CDR3 DNA is TGTACCAGCAGCGCAACTGACCCGGGCGACTCCTACGAGCAGTACTTC. This codes for CTSSATDPGDSYEQYF.

The chain combines TRBV27 with TRBJ2-1; 8 bases fit TRBD2. The ends lost 3 bases at V and 2 bases at J; junction bases unmatched: 3. This CDR3 spans 15 amino acids. The germline V gene encodes CDR1 MNHEY and CDR2 SMNVEV (reference sequence). CDR3 DNA sequence: TGTGCCAGCAGTTTGTATAGCGGGGCCTACAATGAGCAGTTCTTC. It codes for CASSLYSGAYNEQFF.

This clonotype was detected a few times. This sequence joins TRBV6-6 and TRBJ1-1, with D unclear. In germline, CDR1 is MNHNY, CDR2 SVGAGI (reference sequence). The CDR3 contains 15 residues. Trimming removed 6 bases at V and 1 base at J, with 15 bases between. In DNA, the CDR3 is TGTGCCAGCAGCCTCCCCCCGGAGGCGAACACTGAAGCTTTCTTT. Its translation: CASSLPPEANTEAFF.

This clonotype was observed at least ten times. The V call is TRBV6-6, the J call TRBJ2-1; TRBD2 aligns across 10 bases. With 2 bases clipped from V and 4 bases from J, the junction kept 5 bases outside the gene matches. Germline values: CDR1 MNHNY, CDR2 SVGAGI (reference sequence). The length of the CDR3 is 16 residues. Here the CDR3 DNA reads TGTGCCAGCAGTTACGCTAGCGGGAGATCGTACAATGAGCAGTTCTTC. Residues: CASSYASGRSYNEQFF.

This clonotype has a handful of counts. J is TRBJ2-5 and V is TRBV6-6; no clear D. The CDR3 runs to 15 residues. V lost 5 bases and J lost 3, with 16 bases in between. Per germline, CDR1 MNHNY and CDR2 SVGAGI (reference sequence). The CDR3 spells CASSPLVRTEETQYF. Written as DNA, the CDR3 is TGTGCCAGCAGTCCACTGGTCCGTACGGAAGAGACCCAGTACTTC.

This clonotype was detected ten times or more. This chain links TRBV12-3 or TRBV12-4 with TRBJ2-7; no definite D call. The V end lost 6 bases, the J end lost 6 bases, and 15 bases lay between the germline ends. The CDR3 is 13 residues long. The CDR3 DNA is TGTGCCAGCAGCAACGGACCCGCCGGCGAGCAGTACTTC. Translated, it gives CASSNGPAGEQYF.

This clonotype was observed a few times. This chain joins TRBV13 and TRBJ2-7; 10 bases map to TRBD1. There are 14 residues in the CDR3. The V segment lost 4 bases and the J segment 5 bases; nucleotides outside the gene matches: 5. Germline V CDR1 and CDR2: PRHDT, FYEKMQ (reference sequence). This chain's CDR3 is CASSSTGGLDEQYF. CDR3 DNA: TGTGCCAGCAGCTCGACAGGGGGCCTGGACGAGCAGTACTTC.

This clonotype was recorded a few times. The chain uses TRBV28 and TRBJ2-1, with 7 bases that match TRBD1. The germline V gene encodes CDR1 MDHEN and CDR2 SYDVKM. Trimming took 7 bases from V and 2 from J; bases not matched to a gene: 8. This CDR3 is 15 amino acids long. The CDR3: CASISTGDAYNEQFF. The DNA of the CDR3 is TGTGCCAGCATTTCTACAGGGGATGCCTACAATGAGCAGTTCTTC.

This clonotype has just a few counts. V usage is TRBV6-5 and J usage is TRBJ2-7, with 7 bases identical to TRBD2. Germline V CDR1 and CDR2: MNHEY, SVGAGI. This CDR3 is built from 17 residues. Losses at the gene ends were 2 bases for V and 0 bases for J; bases not matched to a gene: 10. The CDR3 nucleotides read TGTGCCAGCAGTTACCAGTCGTGGGAGGGGAGCTCCTACGAGCAGTACTTC. Its translation: CASSYQSWEGSSYEQYF.